This TCR beta chain was identified during a study of blood T cell repertoires in COVID-19. Study summary: COVID-19 samples collected from the United States, Italy and Spain covered acute and convalescent phases. PBMCs, B-cell-depleted T cells, or T cells provided the cDNA or gDNA that made up the material.

CDR3 length: 16 residues. The trim removed 3 bases at V and 6 bases at J, leaving 5 bases unmatched. Germline V gives CDR1 SNHLY, CDR2 FYNNEI. The repertoire was sequenced with immunoSEQ multiplex PCR; TCRdb's copy has only in-frame clones and lacks some. Among about 31,000 clones listed, about nine tenths were seen once. This clone has only one observation. Sequencing was carried out using peripheral blood. The origin of this receptor is a man in his sixties with acute or convalescent COVID-19. The rearrangement links TRBV2 to TRBJ2-1; 13 positions match TRBD2. DNA of the CDR3: TGTGCCAGCAGTGATCCGACTAGCGGGAGGCGCAATGAGCAGTTCTTC. Its protein is CASSDPTSGRRNEQFF.